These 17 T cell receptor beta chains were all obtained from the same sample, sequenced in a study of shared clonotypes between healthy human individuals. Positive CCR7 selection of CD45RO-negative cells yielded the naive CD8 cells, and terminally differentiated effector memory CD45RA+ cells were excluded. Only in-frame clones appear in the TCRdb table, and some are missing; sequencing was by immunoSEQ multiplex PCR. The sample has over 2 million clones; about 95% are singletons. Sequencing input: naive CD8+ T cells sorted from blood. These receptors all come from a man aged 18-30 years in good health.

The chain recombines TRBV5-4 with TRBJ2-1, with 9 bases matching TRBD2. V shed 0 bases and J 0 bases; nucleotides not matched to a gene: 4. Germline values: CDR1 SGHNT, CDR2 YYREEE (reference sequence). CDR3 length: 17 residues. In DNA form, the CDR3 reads TGTGCCAGCAGCTTGGGTCTAGCGGGGAGCTCCTACAATGAGCAGTTCTTC. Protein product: CASSLGLAGSSYNEQFF. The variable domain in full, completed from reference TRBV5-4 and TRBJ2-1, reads ETGVTQSPTHLIKTRGQQVTLRCSSQSGHNTVSWYQQALGQGPQFIFQYYREEENGRGNFPPRFSGLQFPNYSSELNVNALELDDSALYLCASSLGLAGSSYNEQFFGPGTRLTVL.

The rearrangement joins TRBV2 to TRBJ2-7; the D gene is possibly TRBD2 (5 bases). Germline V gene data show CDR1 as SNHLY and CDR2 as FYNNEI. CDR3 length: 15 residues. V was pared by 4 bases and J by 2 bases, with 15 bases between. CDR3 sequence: CASSGGQILTYEQYF. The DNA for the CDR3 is TGTGCCAGCAGTGGCGGGCAGATTCTCACCTACGAGCAGTACTTC.

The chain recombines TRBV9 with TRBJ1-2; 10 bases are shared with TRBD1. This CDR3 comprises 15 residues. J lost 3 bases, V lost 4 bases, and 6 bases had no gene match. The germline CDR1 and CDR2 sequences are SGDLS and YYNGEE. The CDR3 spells CASSPRTGGDYGYTF. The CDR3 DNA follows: TGTGCCAGCAGCCCCCGGACAGGGGGAGACTATGGCTACACCTTC.

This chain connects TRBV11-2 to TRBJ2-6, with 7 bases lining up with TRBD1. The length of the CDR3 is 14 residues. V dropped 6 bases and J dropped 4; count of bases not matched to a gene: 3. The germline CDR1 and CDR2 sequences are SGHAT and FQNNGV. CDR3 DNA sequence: TGTGCCAGCAGGGGACAGACCGGGGCCAACGTCCTGACTTTC. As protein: CASRGQTGANVLTF.

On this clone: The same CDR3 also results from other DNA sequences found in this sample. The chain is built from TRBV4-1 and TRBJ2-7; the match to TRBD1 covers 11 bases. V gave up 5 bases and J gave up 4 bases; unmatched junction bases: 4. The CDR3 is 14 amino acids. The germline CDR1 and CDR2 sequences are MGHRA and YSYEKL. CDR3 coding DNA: TGCGCCAGCAGCTGGGACAGGGGGGCGTACGAGCAGTACTTC. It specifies CASSWDRGAYEQYF.

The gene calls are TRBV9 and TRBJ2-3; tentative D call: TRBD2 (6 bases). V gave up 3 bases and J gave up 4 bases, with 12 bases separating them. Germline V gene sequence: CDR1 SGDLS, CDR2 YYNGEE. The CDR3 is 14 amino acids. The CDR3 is CASSGGAGADTQYF. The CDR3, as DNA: TGTGCCAGCAGCGGCGGGGCTGGGGCAGATACGCAGTATTTT.

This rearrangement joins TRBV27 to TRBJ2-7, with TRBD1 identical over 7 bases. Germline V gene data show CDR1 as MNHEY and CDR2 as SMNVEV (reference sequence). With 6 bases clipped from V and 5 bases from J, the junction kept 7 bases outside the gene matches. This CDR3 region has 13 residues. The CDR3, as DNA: TGTGCCAGCAGGGTGACAGGGTCCAACGAGCAGTACTTC. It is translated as CASRVTGSNEQYF.

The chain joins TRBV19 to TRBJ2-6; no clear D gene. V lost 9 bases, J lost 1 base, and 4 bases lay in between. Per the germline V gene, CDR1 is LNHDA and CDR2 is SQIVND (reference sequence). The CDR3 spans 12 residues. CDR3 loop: CASLSGANVLTF. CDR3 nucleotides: TGTGCCAGCTTATCTGGGGCCAACGTCCTGACTTTC.

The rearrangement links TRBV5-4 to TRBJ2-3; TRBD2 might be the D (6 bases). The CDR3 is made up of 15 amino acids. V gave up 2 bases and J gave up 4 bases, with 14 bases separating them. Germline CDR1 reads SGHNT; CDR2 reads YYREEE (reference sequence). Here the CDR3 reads CASSFGGGGADTQYF. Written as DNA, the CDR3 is TGTGCCAGCAGCTTTGGTGGGGGAGGAGCAGATACGCAGTATTTT.

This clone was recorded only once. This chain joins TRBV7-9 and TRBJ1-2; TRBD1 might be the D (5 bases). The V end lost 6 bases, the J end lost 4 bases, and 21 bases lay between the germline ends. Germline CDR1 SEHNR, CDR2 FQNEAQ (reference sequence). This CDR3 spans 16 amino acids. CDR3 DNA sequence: TGTGCCAGCAGGTTCAGCGGGGGGGAGCCTGGCTATGGCTACACCTTC. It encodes CASRFSGGEPGYGYTF.

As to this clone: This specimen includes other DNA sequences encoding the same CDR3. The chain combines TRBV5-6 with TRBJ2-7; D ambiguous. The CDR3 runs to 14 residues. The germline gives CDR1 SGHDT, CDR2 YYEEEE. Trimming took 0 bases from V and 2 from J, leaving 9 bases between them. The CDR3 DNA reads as TGTGCCAGCAGCTTGGGTCCAGGACCCTACGAGCAGTACTTC. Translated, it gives CASSLGPGPYEQYF.

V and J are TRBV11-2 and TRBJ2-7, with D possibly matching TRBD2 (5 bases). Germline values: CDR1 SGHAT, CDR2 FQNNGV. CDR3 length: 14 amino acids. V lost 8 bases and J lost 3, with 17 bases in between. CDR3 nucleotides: TGTGCCAGCTCCTTAGCCCCCGACTACTACGAGCAGTACTTC. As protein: CASSLAPDYYEQYF.

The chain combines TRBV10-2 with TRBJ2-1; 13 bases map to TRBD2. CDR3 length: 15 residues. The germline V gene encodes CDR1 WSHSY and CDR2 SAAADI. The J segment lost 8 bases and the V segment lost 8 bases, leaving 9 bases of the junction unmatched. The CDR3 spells CASAGLAGEGDEQFF. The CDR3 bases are TGCGCCAGCGCTGGACTAGCGGGAGAGGGCGATGAGCAGTTCTTC.

The CDR3: CASSLSLAGGFSSYEQYF. Here the CDR3 DNA reads TGTGCCAGCAGCTTATCGCTAGCGGGGGGCTTTAGCTCCTACGAGCAGTACTTC. This sequence joins TRBV7-8 and TRBJ2-7; TRBD2 matches 11 bases. Germline trimming cut 2 bases from V and 0 bases from J; bases unmatched to any gene: 9. Germline values: CDR1 SGHVS, CDR2 FQNEAQ. The CDR3 is made up of 18 amino acids.

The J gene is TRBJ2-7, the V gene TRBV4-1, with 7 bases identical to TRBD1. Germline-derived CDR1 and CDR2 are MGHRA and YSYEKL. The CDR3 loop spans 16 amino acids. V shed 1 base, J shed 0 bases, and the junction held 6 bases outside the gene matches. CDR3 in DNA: TGCGCCAGCAGCCAAGGGGCCAGGGGGAGCTCCTACGAGCAGTACTTC. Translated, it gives CASSQGARGSSYEQYF.

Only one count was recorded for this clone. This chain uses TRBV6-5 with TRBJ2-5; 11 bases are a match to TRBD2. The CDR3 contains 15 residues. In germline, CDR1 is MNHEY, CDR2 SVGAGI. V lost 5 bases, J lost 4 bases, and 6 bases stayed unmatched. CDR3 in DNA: TGTGCCAGCAGTGCCCACGGGACTAGCGGAGAGACCCAGTACTTC. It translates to CASSAHGTSGETQYF.

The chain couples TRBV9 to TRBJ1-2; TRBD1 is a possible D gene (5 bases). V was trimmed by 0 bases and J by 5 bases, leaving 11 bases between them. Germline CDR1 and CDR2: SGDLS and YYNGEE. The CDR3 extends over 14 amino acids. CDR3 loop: CASSVGDVPYGYTF. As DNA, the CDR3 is TGTGCCAGCAGCGTAGGGGACGTTCCTTATGGCTACACCTTC.